What follows are 12 T cell receptor beta chains derived from one specimen sequenced in a study of cytomegalovirus exposure and HLA in healthy donors. PCR primers comprised 60 Vbeta and 13 Jbeta primers. Profiled with immunoSEQ multiplex PCR; TCRdb holds only in-frame clones, not every one. The data show 200,000 or so clones, 78% seen once. The sample comprised PBMCs. The receptors originated from a woman in her thirties in good health and CMV-seropositive.

The chain uses TRBV6-1 and TRBJ1-3; tentative D call: TRBD1 (6 bases). CDR1 MNHNS and CDR2 SASEGT come from the germline V gene. The ends were cut back, 5 bases at V and 3 bases at J, with 14 bases in the middle. This CDR3 region has 15 residues. As DNA, the CDR3 is TGTGCCAGCAGTCCTAGGGGGACACATGGAAACACCATATATTTT. Translation: CASSPRGTHGNTIYF.

The gene calls are TRBV7-9 and TRBJ1-2; 8 positions agree with TRBD1. V lost 0 bases and J lost 6; bases outside the gene matches: 9. This CDR3 contains 16 residues. Germline V lookup: CDR1 SEHNR, CDR2 FQNEAQ (reference sequence). CDR3 loop: CASSLANTGGGHGYTF. The CDR3 region has the DNA TGTGCCAGCAGCTTAGCCAATACAGGGGGAGGCCATGGCTACACCTTC.

J is TRBJ2-7 and V is TRBV5-1; D possibly corresponds to TRBD1 (6 bases). The length of the CDR3 is 16 residues. V was trimmed by 4 bases and J by 0 bases, leaving 17 bases between them. Looked up from germline, CDR1 is SGHRS and CDR2 is YFSETQ. The CDR3 nucleotides read TGCGCCAGCAGCGTGCAAGGCGGACAGCTCTCCTACGAGCAGTACTTC. It is translated as CASSVQGGQLSYEQYF.

This clone has more than one count but fewer than ten. The rearrangement links TRBV20-1 to TRBJ2-3; D uncertain. Germline assignment: CDR1 DFQATT and CDR2 SNEGSKA (reference sequence). The length of the CDR3 is 11 residues. Trimming removed 6 bases at V and 2 bases at J, with 6 bases between. The CDR3: CSARNTDTQYF. CDR3 DNA: TGCAGTGCGCGTAACACAGATACGCAGTATTTT.

The V and J genes are TRBV5-1 and TRBJ2-2; TRBD2 is a possible D gene (5 bases). With 0 bases removed from V and 6 bases from J, the gap between germline ends came to 9 bases. The CDR3 consists of 14 residues. The V gene's germline CDR1 is SGHRS and CDR2 YFSETQ. CDR3 amino acids: CASSLVTRAGELFF. The DNA for the CDR3 is TGCGCCAGCAGCTTGGTAACTAGAGCCGGGGAGCTGTTTTTT.

The J gene is TRBJ1-5, the V gene TRBV7-6; 7 bases line up with TRBD1. The length of the CDR3 is 15 residues. CDR1 is SGHVS, CDR2 FNYEAQ, per germline. Germline trimming cut 5 bases from V and 0 bases from J; bases unmatched to any gene: 4. The CDR3 region has the DNA TGTGCCAGCAGCCTAGGGACAGATAGCAATCAGCCCCAGCATTTT. Residues: CASSLGTDSNQPQHF.

The rearrangement uses TRBV29-1 and TRBJ1-1; D unclear. The CDR3 contains 13 residues. V lost 1 base and J 3 bases, leaving 9 bases between the germline ends. CDR1 is SQVTM and CDR2 is ANQGSEA in the germline V gene. CDR3 sequence (DNA): TGCAGCGTTGAAGGGGCGGGTTACACTGAAGCTTTCTTT. Translated: CSVEGAGYTEAFF.

The sample holds one count of this clone. The J gene is TRBJ2-5, the V gene TRBV27; TRBD1 is a possible D gene (5 bases). Germline V CDR1 and CDR2: MNHEY, SMNVEV (reference sequence). V lost 4 bases to trimming and J lost 5 bases, with 11 bases between them. The CDR3 runs to 13 residues. The CDR3 coding sequence is TGTGCCAGCAGTTCTAGGACACCCGAGACCCAGTACTTC. This gives the protein CASSSRTPETQYF.

This clone came up once. This sequence joins TRBV6-5 and TRBJ1-2; D is uncertain. V was cut by 6 bases and J by 7 bases, with 15 bases left in between. The CDR3 extends over 13 amino acids. From germline, CDR1 is MNHEY and CDR2 SVGAGI. The chain's CDR3 is CASSLQRVAGYTF. In nucleotides, the CDR3 is TGTGCCAGCAGCTTACAGAGGGTTGCTGGCTACACCTTC.

The chain links TRBV18 to TRBJ1-1; D is unresolved. V shed 4 bases and J shed 5 bases, with 14 bases lying between them. This CDR3 is built from 14 residues. Per germline, CDR1 KGHSH and CDR2 LQKENI. The CDR3 reads CASSQGGLGTEAFF. The CDR3 nucleotides are TGTGCCAGCTCACAAGGAGGGTTGGGGACTGAAGCTTTCTTT. Supplemented by reference TRBV18 and TRBJ1-1, the full variable domain reads NAGVMQNPRHLVRRRGQEARLRCSPMKGHSHVYWYRQLPEEGLKFMVYLQKENIIDESGMPKERFSAEFPKEGPSILRIQQVVRGDSAAYFCASSQGGLGTEAFFGQGTRLTVV.

The chain couples TRBV6-1 to TRBJ2-5; D may be TRBD2 (6 bases). The CDR3 is 15 amino acids. Trimming took 6 bases from V and 3 from J, leaving 17 bases between them. Germline CDR1 MNHNS, CDR2 SASEGT. The CDR3, as DNA: TGTGCCAGCAGCTCCGACTTCGGAGGGGAAGAGACCCAGTACTTC. It encodes CASSSDFGGEETQYF.

This chain connects TRBV27 to TRBJ2-1; 13 bases align to TRBD2. This CDR3 has 20 amino acids. Germline V lookup: CDR1 MNHEY, CDR2 SMNVEV (reference sequence). V lost 6 bases, J lost 6 bases, and 20 bases stayed unmatched. The CDR3 sequence: CASSRYGLAGALNNGNEQFF. The CDR3 DNA reads as TGTGCCAGCAGCCGGTATGGACTAGCGGGAGCTTTGAATAATGGCAATGAGCAGTTCTTC.